These 32 T cell receptor beta chains were all obtained from the same sample, sequenced in a study of blood T cell repertoires in COVID-19. Assay used: immunoSEQ multiplex PCR; TCRdb lists only in-frame clones, some missing. The table has over 85,000 clones, roughly four fifths seen once. Sequences were obtained from peripheral blood. The origin of the receptors is a man between 35 and 55 years old with active or convalescent COVID-19.

V and J are TRBV2 and TRBJ1-2; D ambiguous. CDR1 is SNHLY and CDR2 is FYNNEI in the germline V gene. V was shortened by 7 bases and J by 4 bases, with 13 bases between the two germline ends. The CDR3 totals 13 residues. The chain's CDR3 is CASIIEARYGYTF. For the CDR3, the DNA is TGTGCCAGCATAATTGAGGCCCGCTATGGCTACACCTTC.

This sequence joins TRBV18 and TRBJ2-7; 7 bases align to TRBD1. The CDR3 length is 14 residues. CDR1 KGHSH and CDR2 LQKENI come from the germline V gene. V trimming: 3 bases; J trimming: 7 bases; junction bases outside the gene matches: 9. The CDR3 nucleotides are TGTGCCAGCTCACCTAAAGCGACAGGGAGTGAGCAGTACTTC. Translation: CASSPKATGSEQYF.

The gene calls are TRBV7-2 and TRBJ1-2; 8 nucleotides match TRBD1. The V and J ends lost 7 bases and 7 bases, in that order; junction bases with no gene match: 11. Germline values: CDR1 SGHTA, CDR2 FQGNSA. The CDR3 is made up of 14 amino acids. The CDR3 spells CASIRGQVVSGYTF. The CDR3 DNA reads TGTGCCAGCATCCGGGGACAGGTCGTTTCTGGCTACACCTTC.

This clone has just a few counts. The V and J genes are TRBV6-6 and TRBJ1-6; 7 bases line up with TRBD1. The CDR3 has 13 residues. V trimming: 8 bases; J trimming: 11 bases; junction bases outside the gene matches: 9. Germline lookup yields CDR1 MNHNY and CDR2 SVGAGI (reference sequence). The CDR3 coding sequence is TGTGCCAGCCTCAATGACAGGGAGGCACCCCTCCACTTT. Translating gives CASLNDREAPLHF.

The chain couples TRBV19 to TRBJ1-5, with a tentative D call TRBD1 (5 bases). This CDR3 region has 14 residues. Trimming cost V 5 bases and J 4 bases, with 12 bases left between them. The germline CDR1 and CDR2 sequences are LNHDA and SQIVND (reference sequence). The CDR3: CASSLIGGNQPQHF. The CDR3 DNA is TGTGCCAGTAGTTTAATCGGGGGAAATCAGCCCCAGCATTTT.

The chain is built from TRBV19 and TRBJ1-2, with a weak D call TRBD1 (5 bases). The CDR3 runs to 14 residues. Germline V gene data show CDR1 as LNHDA and CDR2 as SQIVND (reference sequence). V dropped 8 bases and J dropped 8 bases, with 21 bases sitting between them. Here the CDR3 DNA reads TGTGCCAGTTCCTCCGGTGGGGGGTTAAGGGGCTACACCTTC. It is translated as CASSSGGGLRGYTF.

CDR3 protein: CASSQDGRGTTEAFF. The CDR3 coding sequence is TGTGCCAGCAGCCAGGACGGACGGGGAACCACTGAAGCTTTCTTT. This sequence joins TRBV4-2 and TRBJ1-1; D call uncertain. The V gene's germline CDR1 is LGHNA and CDR2 YNFKEQ. The CDR3 is 15 amino acids. Trimming took off 3 bases at V and 4 bases at J, with 15 bases between the two ends.

The chain is built from TRBV6-5 and TRBJ1-6; maybe TRBD1 (6 bases). Germline lookup yields CDR1 MNHEY and CDR2 SVGAGI. The CDR3 totals 14 residues. V was trimmed by 2 bases and J by 8 bases, leaving 10 bases between them. As DNA, the CDR3 is TGTGCCAGCAGTTACCGGGCAGGGGATTCACCCCTCCACTTT. As protein: CASSYRAGDSPLHF.

This rearrangement joins TRBV3-1 (or the pseudogene TRBV3-2) to TRBJ2-1; tentatively, D is TRBD2 (5 bases). The CDR3 is 15 amino acids. From germline, CDR1 is LGHDT and CDR2 YNNKEL (reference sequence). Trimming pared 5 bases from V and 2 bases from J, leaving 13 bases between. The chain's CDR3 is CASSASGRAYNEQFF. DNA of the CDR3: TGTGCCAGCAGCGCATCGGGGAGAGCCTACAATGAGCAGTTCTTC.

The chain joins TRBV10-3 to TRBJ2-7, with TRBD2 matching 9 bases. Per the germline V gene, CDR1 is ENHRY and CDR2 is SYGVKD. V shed 6 bases, J shed 2 bases, and the junction held 8 bases outside the gene matches. CDR3 size: 15 residues. CDR3 DNA sequence: TGTGCCATCAGATATAGCGGGGGAAACCCCTACGAGCAGTACTTC. Translation: CAIRYSGGNPYEQYF.

This chain links TRBV19 with TRBJ1-2, with 8 bases aligning to TRBD1. The V and J ends lost 3 bases and 2 bases, in that order; junction bases with no gene match: 5. CDR1 is LNHDA, CDR2 SQIVND, per germline (reference sequence). This CDR3 is 15 amino acids long. This chain's CDR3 is CASSISQGENYGYTF. The CDR3 DNA follows: TGTGCCAGTAGTATTTCACAGGGGGAAAACTATGGCTACACCTTC.

This clone was detected only a few times. The chain carries TRBV27 and TRBJ2-5, with 10 bases lining up with TRBD1. The junction had 5 bases not matched to a gene; V was cut back by 5 bases and J by 2 bases. CDR1 is MNHEY, CDR2 SMNVEV, per germline (reference sequence). The CDR3 spans 15 residues. The CDR3 protein is CASSRQGAYQETQYF. The CDR3 region has the DNA TGTGCCAGCAGTCGACAGGGGGCTTATCAAGAGACCCAGTACTTC.

V is TRBV10-2 and J is TRBJ2-7, with TRBD2 identical over 9 bases. Germline lookup yields CDR1 WSHSY and CDR2 SAAADI. The CDR3 has 13 residues. V dropped 6 bases and J dropped 2; count of bases not matched to a gene: 2. The CDR3 coding sequence is TGCGCCAGCAGGACTAGCGGAACCTACGAGCAGTACTTC. Translating it yields CASRTSGTYEQYF.

The chain uses TRBV30 and TRBJ2-2; unclear D gene. CDR3 length equals 12 residues. The germline V gene encodes CDR1 GTSNPN and CDR2 SVGIG (reference sequence). Trimming shortened V by 2 bases and J by 6 bases, and 7 bases separated the two germline ends. CDR3: CAWSHHSGELFF. The CDR3 region has the DNA TGTGCCTGGAGTCATCACTCCGGGGAGCTGTTTTTT.

The chain joins TRBV14 to TRBJ1-2, with 8 bases that match TRBD1. J gave up 14 bases and V 3 bases, and 8 bases lay outside the gene matches. CDR3 size: 12 residues. Germline V gene lookup returns CDR1 SGHDN and CDR2 FVKESK. Here the CDR3 reads CASSHGQGYFTF. The DNA for the CDR3 is TGTGCCAGCAGCCACGGACAGGGATACTTTACCTTC.

The rearrangement joins TRBV6-5 to TRBJ1-1, with D possibly matching TRBD1 (5 bases). The germline V and J ends were trimmed by 5 bases and 4 bases, with 17 bases remaining between them. The CDR3 runs 15 residues. CDR1 MNHEY and CDR2 SVGAGI come from the germline V gene. CDR3 amino acids: CASSPRQGVSTEAFF. CDR3 nucleotides: TGTGCCAGCAGTCCTCGTCAAGGGGTTAGCACTGAAGCTTTCTTT.

This sequence joins TRBV25-1 and TRBJ1-1, with TRBD1 as a possible D gene (5 bases). V shed 1 base and J shed 4 bases, with 16 bases lying between them. The CDR3 runs 16 residues. Germline CDR1 and CDR2: MGHDK and SYGVNS. The CDR3 DNA sequence: TGTGCCAGCAGTGAATCCCTCGTCAGGGAGGGCACTGAAGCTTTCTTT. Its translation is CASSESLVREGTEAFF.

The chain has TRBV25-1 and TRBJ2-7, with D maybe TRBD2 (6 bases). CDR3 size: 15 residues. The germline CDR1 and CDR2 sequences are MGHDK and SYGVNS. The germline V and J ends were trimmed by 3 bases and 2 bases, with 14 bases remaining between them. The DNA for the CDR3 is TGTGCCAGCAGTGAGTTAGGAGGGAATCCCTACGAGCAGTACTTC. Translation gives CASSELGGNPYEQYF.

This rearrangement joins TRBV2 to TRBJ2-7; tentatively, D is TRBD1 (5 bases). V was pared by 5 bases and J by 3 bases, with 8 bases between. CDR1 is SNHLY and CDR2 is FYNNEI in the germline V gene. This CDR3 has 12 residues. The CDR3 coding sequence is TGTGCCAGCAGTATAGACAGCTACGAGCAGTACTTC. The encoded protein is CASSIDSYEQYF.

This rearrangement joins TRBV9 to TRBJ2-3, with TRBD2 identical over 7 bases. The V gene's germline CDR1 is SGDLS and CDR2 YYNGEE. The trim removed 0 bases at V and 10 bases at J, leaving 5 bases unmatched. The CDR3 has 13 amino acids. DNA for the CDR3: TGTGCCAGCAGCGTAGTTGAGGGAGGGGCGCAGTATTTT. Its protein product is CASSVVEGGAQYF.

This chain uses TRBV18 with TRBJ1-4; D may be TRBD1 (5 bases). CDR3 length equals 15 residues. Germline V CDR1 and CDR2: KGHSH, LQKENI. V was trimmed by 2 bases and J by 3 bases, leaving 10 bases between them. The DNA of the CDR3 is TGTGCCAGCTCACCAGCCCAGGGCTCTAATGAAAAACTGTTTTTT. Translated, it gives CASSPAQGSNEKLFF.

This sequence joins TRBV27 and TRBJ1-5; 8 bases line up with TRBD1. In germline, CDR1 is MNHEY, CDR2 SMNVEV (reference sequence). V shed 5 bases and J 6 bases; nucleotides not matched to a gene: 3. The CDR3 is 13 amino acids. The CDR3: CASSATGVQPQHF. CDR3 DNA: TGTGCCAGCAGTGCGACAGGGGTTCAGCCCCAGCATTTT.

The chain carries TRBV6-1 and TRBJ2-7; 10 positions match TRBD2. CDR1 is MNHNS, CDR2 SASEGT, per germline. The CDR3 is made up of 16 amino acids. V shed 1 base and J 7 bases; nucleotides not matched to a gene: 10. CDR3 nucleotides: TGTGCCAGCAGTGAAGGCCTAGCGGGGGCCACCTGGGAGCAGTACTTC. It is translated as CASSEGLAGATWEQYF.

The rearrangement joins TRBV27 to TRBJ2-1; 7 bases line up with TRBD2. CDR3 length equals 15 residues. Germline V lookup: CDR1 MNHEY, CDR2 SMNVEV (reference sequence). V shed 6 bases, J shed 2 bases, and the junction held 7 bases outside the gene matches. CDR3 loop: CASSERTRPYNEQFF. The DNA of the CDR3 is TGTGCCAGCAGCGAACGGACTAGGCCCTACAATGAGCAGTTCTTC.

This clone has a count of ten or more. The rearrangement joins TRBV5-1 to TRBJ1-1; 10 nucleotides align to TRBD1. Trimming cost V 3 bases and J 4 bases; bases outside gene matches: 3. Germline V lookup: CDR1 SGHRS, CDR2 YFSETQ. The CDR3 length is 14 residues. CDR3 region: CASSWDRGGTEAFF. In DNA, the CDR3 is TGCGCCAGCAGCTGGGACAGGGGAGGCACTGAAGCTTTCTTT.

V and J are TRBV19 and TRBJ2-2, with TRBD1 as a possible D gene (6 bases). Per germline, CDR1 LNHDA and CDR2 SQIVND (reference sequence). The CDR3 has 14 amino acids. Trimming stripped 7 bases from V and 1 base from J, with 10 bases between. The CDR3 loop reads CASKETGNTGELFF. The CDR3 DNA is TGTGCCAGTAAAGAGACAGGGAACACCGGGGAGCTGTTTTTT.

This clone turned up a few times. The rearrangement uses TRBV7-9 and TRBJ2-2; D is undetermined. This CDR3 is 17 amino acids long. Germline CDR1 SEHNR, CDR2 FQNEAQ (reference sequence). V was clipped by 1 base and J by 1 base, with 13 bases between them. This CDR3 is CASSLVPVSKNTGELFF. The CDR3, as DNA: TGTGCCAGCAGCTTAGTACCCGTCAGTAAGAACACCGGGGAGCTGTTTTTT.

The chain couples TRBV5-6 to TRBJ2-7, with D perhaps matching TRBD2 (5 bases). Germline loops: CDR1 SGHDT, CDR2 YYEEEE. The V and J ends lost 0 bases and 6 bases respectively, with 10 bases between them. The CDR3 length is 13 residues. CDR3: CASSLGRAGEQYF. The CDR3 DNA reads as TGTGCCAGCAGCTTGGGGCGGGCTGGCGAGCAGTACTTC.

The V call is TRBV6-1, the J call TRBJ1-2; a weak D match, TRBD1 (6 bases). V lost 3 bases, J lost 5 bases, and 13 bases lay in between. Germline V gene lookup returns CDR1 MNHNS and CDR2 SASEGT. The CDR3 is 14 residues long. The DNA for the CDR3 is TGTGCCAGCAGTGACACGACAGGCCTTTATGGCTACACCTTC. It codes for CASSDTTGLYGYTF.

DNA of the CDR3: TGTGCCACCAGTGATTTCCCACAAGGACAGCTGGAAAAACTGTTTTTT. It specifies CATSDFPQGQLEKLFF. V usage is TRBV24-1 and J usage is TRBJ1-4; TRBD1 is a possible D gene (6 bases). Trimming took 1 base from V and 8 from J, leaving 16 bases between them. CDR1 is KGHDR, CDR2 SFDVKD, per germline. The CDR3 has 16 residues.

The chain joins TRBV5-4 to TRBJ2-7, with 9 bases matching TRBD1. Germline V gene data show CDR1 as SGHNT and CDR2 as YYREEE (reference sequence). This CDR3 is 13 amino acids long. Trimming cost V 3 bases and J 5 bases; bases outside gene matches: 3. The CDR3 loop is CASSSGQGNEQYF. The CDR3, as DNA: TGTGCCAGCAGCTCGGGACAGGGTAACGAGCAGTACTTC.

The J gene is TRBJ1-1, the V gene TRBV7-9; 8 bases fit TRBD1. The CDR3 totals 14 residues. The V segment lost 5 bases and the J segment 6 bases; nucleotides outside the gene matches: 8. Per germline, CDR1 SEHNR and CDR2 FQNEAQ (reference sequence). Here the CDR3 reads CASSPATGGAEAFF. In nucleotides, the CDR3 is TGTGCCAGCAGCCCAGCCACAGGGGGGGCTGAAGCTTTCTTT.